This is a list of T cell receptor beta chains from one sample in a study of blood T cells in healthy people across ages. TCRdb processed the 5' RACE reads anew with MiXCR; each CDR3 protein has one entry. Of about 700,000 distinct CDR3 sequences in the sample, about a third are singletons; the top ten hold over 15%. Sequencing was done on a sample of blood. These receptors were taken from a woman older than 75 in good health. CDR3s include the opening cysteine and the closing phenylalanine or tryptophan. D genes are given only for firm matches. Some rows have no size entry. The others give once, few or many, or a class for an expanded clone.

v_gene,abundance,len,d_gene,j_gene,CDR3aa,CDR3nt
TRBV7-3,many,16,TRBD1,TRBJ1-2,CASSLNPRTGGYGYTF,TGTGCCAGCAGCTTAAATCCCCGGACAGGCGGGTATGGCTACACCTTC
TRBV30,.,16,TRBD2,TRBJ2-2,CAWSRGGGESTGELFF,TGTGCCTGGAGTCGAGGCGGGGGGGAGAGCACCGGGGAGCTGTTTTTT
TRBV27,.,12,TRBD1,TRBJ1-2,CASSADRGGYTF,TGTGCCAGCAGTGCCGACAGGGGCGGCTACACCTTC
TRBV7-2,.,15,.,TRBJ2-7,CASSLAASGSYEQYF,TGTGCCAGCAGCTTAGCGGCCAGCGGTTCCTACGAGCAGTACTTC
TRBV27,few,14,TRBD1,TRBJ1-6,CASSQRDSWRPLHF,TGTGCCAGCAGTCAAAGGGACAGCTGGAGGCCCCTCCACTTT
TRBV7-9,.,16,.,TRBJ1-5,CASSARGWNSNRPQHF,TGTGCCAGCAGCGCTAGGGGATGGAATAGCAATCGGCCCCAGCATTTT
TRBV12-3/TRBV12-4,many,13,TRBD1,TRBJ1-2,CASSSLQGGNYTF,TGTGCCAGCAGTTCCCTCCAGGGGGGTAACTACACCTTC
TRBV10-3,many,15,.,TRBJ2-3,CAISESSVLTDTQYF,TGTGCCATCAGTGAGTCCAGCGTGTTGACAGATACGCAGTATTTT
TRBV20-1,many,11,.,TRBJ1-2,CSASRTTGYTF,TGCAGTGCTAGTAGAACAACGGGCTACACCTTC
TRBV9,.,15,TRBD2,TRBJ2-5,CASSVEGLSQETQYF,TGTGCCAGCAGCGTAGAGGGACTAAGCCAAGAGACCCAGTACTTC
TRBV4-2,many,15,.,TRBJ2-7,CASSQGGLGSYEQYF,TGTGCCAGCAGCCAAGGAGGGCTAGGCTCCTACGAGCAGTACTTC
TRBV12-3/TRBV12-4,few,15,.,TRBJ1-1,CASSPLGQLNTEAFF,TGTGCCAGCAGTCCACTGGGACAACTGAACACTGAAGCTTTCTTT
TRBV6-5,few,15,TRBD1,TRBJ2-3,CASSSWDRATDTQYF,TGTGCCAGCAGTTCGTGGGACAGGGCCACAGATACGCAGTATTTT
TRBV19,many,13,.,TRBJ2-4,CASSITGIYIQYF,TGTGCCAGTAGTATAACAGGGATTTACATTCAGTACTTC
TRBV7-2,.,16,.,TRBJ2-7,CASSLVNRPGVDEQYF,TGTGCCAGCAGCTTAGTGAATCGCCCAGGGGTTGACGAGCAGTACTTC
TRBV28,many,15,TRBD2,TRBJ2-5,CASSPPRGGVETQYF,TGTGCCAGCAGCCCCCCCCGGGGGGGTGTGGAGACCCAGTACTTC